The clone carrying this T cell receptor (beta chain) was detected a few times. Antigen unknown. The sample comes from a study of blood T cells in healthy people across ages. General observations from the study: Naive CD4+ cells and diversity were both higher in long-lived donors than in aged donors. Changes seen in expanded clonotypes were possibly confounded by donor CMV status left unknown.

A second PCR, run for 7 to 11 cycles, used a sample-barcoded 5' primer plus a J-beta primer mix. TCRdb analysed the 5' RACE reads with MiXCR anew, one entry per CDR3 protein. The sample contains 700,000 to 900,000 distinct CDR3 sequences, 53% of which appear only once. Germline CDR1 is KGHDR and CDR2 is SFDVKD. Trimming took 5 bases from V and 10 from J, leaving 11 bases between them. CDR3 length equals 12 residues. Sequenced input: blood. The chain links TRBV24-1 to TRBJ2-1, with D hard to call. The TCR was taken from a man aged 80 or over in good health. CDR3 protein: CATSGVALEQFF. CDR3 coding DNA: TGTGCCACCAGTGGGGTGGCTTTGGAGCAGTTCTTC.